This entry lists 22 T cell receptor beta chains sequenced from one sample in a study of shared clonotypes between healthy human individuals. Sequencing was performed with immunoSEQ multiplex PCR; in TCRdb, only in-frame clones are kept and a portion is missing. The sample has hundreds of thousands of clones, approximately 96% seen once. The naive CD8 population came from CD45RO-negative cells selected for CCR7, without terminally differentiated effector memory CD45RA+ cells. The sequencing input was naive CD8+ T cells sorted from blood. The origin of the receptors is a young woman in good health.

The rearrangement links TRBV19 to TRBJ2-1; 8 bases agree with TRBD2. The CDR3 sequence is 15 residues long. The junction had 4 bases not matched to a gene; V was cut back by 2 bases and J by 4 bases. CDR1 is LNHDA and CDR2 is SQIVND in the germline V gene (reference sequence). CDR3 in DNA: TGTGCCAGTAGTATAATTCCTAGCGGGTACAATGAGCAGTTCTTC. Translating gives CASSIIPSGYNEQFF.

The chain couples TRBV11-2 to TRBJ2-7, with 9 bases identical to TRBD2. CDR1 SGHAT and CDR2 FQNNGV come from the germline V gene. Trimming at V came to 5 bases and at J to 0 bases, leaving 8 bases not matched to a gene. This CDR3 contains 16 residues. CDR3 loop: CASSLRLAANSYEQYF. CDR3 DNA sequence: TGTGCCAGCAGCCTCAGACTAGCGGCAAACTCCTACGAGCAGTACTTC.

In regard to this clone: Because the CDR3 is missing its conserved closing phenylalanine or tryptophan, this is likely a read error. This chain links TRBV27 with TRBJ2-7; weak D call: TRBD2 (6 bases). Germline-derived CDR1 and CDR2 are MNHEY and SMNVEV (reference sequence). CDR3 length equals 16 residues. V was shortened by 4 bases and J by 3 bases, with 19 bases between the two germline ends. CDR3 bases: TGTGCCAGCAGTTCTAGCGCGAGAACATCATACTACGAGCAGTACTCC. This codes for CASSSSARTSYYEQYS.

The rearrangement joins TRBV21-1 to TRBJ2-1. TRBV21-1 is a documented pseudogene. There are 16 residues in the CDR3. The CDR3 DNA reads TGTGCCAGCAGCAAAAAGGGCGCGCATACCTACAATGAGCAGTTCTTC. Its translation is CASSKKGAHTYNEQFF.

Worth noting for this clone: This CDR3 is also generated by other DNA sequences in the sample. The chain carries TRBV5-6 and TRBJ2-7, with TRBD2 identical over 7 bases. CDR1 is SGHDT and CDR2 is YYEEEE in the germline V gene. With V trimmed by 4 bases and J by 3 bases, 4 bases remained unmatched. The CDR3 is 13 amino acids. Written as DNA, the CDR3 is TGTGCCAGCAGCCCGACGGGGGGCTACGAGCAGTACTTC. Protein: CASSPTGGYEQYF.

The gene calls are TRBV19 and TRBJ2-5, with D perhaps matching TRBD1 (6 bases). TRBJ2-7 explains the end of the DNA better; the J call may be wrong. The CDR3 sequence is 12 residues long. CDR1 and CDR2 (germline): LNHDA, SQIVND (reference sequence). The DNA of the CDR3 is TGTGCCAGTAGCGGACAGACCTACGAGCAGTACTTC. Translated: CASSGQTYEQYF.

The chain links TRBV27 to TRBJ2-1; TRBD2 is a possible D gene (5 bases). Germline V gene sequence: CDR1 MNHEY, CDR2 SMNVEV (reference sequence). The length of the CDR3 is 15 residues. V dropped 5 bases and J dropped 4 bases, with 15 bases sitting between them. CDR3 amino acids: CASSLGGSVYNEQFF. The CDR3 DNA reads TGTGCCAGCAGTCTAGGTGGTAGCGTATACAATGAGCAGTTCTTC.

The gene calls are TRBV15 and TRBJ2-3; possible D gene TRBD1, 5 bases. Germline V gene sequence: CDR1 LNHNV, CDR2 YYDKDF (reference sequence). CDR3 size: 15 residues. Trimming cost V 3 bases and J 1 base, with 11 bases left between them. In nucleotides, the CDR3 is TGTGCCACCAGCAGTAACCGCAGGGGCACAGATACGCAGTATTTT. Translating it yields CATSSNRRGTDTQYF.

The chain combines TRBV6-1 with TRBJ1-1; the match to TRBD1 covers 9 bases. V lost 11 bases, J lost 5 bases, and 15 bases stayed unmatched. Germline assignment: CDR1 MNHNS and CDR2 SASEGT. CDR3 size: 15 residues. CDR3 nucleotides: TGTGCCGGCTTAACAGGGGGCTGGGGCGGGACTGAAGCTTTCTTT. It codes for CAGLTGGWGGTEAFF.

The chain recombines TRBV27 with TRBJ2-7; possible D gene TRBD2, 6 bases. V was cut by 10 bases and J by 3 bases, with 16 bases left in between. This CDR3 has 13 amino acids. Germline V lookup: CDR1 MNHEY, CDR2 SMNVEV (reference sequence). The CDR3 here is CATGGGVGYEQYF. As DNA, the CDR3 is TGTGCCACCGGAGGCGGGGTGGGCTACGAGCAGTACTTC.

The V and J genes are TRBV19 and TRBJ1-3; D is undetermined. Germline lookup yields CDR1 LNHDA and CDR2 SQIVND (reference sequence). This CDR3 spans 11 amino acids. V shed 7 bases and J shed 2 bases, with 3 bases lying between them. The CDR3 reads CASTAGNTIYF. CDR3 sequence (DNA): TGTGCCAGTACGGCTGGAAACACCATATATTTT.

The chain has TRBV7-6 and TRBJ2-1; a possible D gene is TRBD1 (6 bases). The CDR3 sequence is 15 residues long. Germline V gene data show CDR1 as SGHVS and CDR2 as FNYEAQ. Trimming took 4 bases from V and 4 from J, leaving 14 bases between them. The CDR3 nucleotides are TGTGCCAGCAGCTATTCCCTGGGGGCGTACAATGAGCAGTTCTTC. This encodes CASSYSLGAYNEQFF.

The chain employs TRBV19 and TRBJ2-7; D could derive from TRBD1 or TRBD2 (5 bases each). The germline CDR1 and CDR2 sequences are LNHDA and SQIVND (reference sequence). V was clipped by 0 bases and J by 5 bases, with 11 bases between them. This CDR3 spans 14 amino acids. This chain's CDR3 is CASSIDIEGHEQYF. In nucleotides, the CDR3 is TGTGCCAGTAGTATAGATATAGAGGGACACGAGCAGTACTTC.

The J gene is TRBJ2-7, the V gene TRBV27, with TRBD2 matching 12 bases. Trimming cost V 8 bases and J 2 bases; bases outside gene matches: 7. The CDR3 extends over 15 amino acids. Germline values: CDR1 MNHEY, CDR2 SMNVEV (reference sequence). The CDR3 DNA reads TGTGCCAGCCGCGCCGGACTAGCGGGGACCTACGAGCAGTACTTC. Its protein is CASRAGLAGTYEQYF.

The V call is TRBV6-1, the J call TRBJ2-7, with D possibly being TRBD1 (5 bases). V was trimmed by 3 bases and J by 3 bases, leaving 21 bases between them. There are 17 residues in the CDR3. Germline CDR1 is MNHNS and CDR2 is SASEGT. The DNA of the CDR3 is TGTGCCAGCAGTGACGTTTTGCAGGGCCTGCATTACTACGAGCAGTACTTC. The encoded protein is CASSDVLQGLHYYEQYF.

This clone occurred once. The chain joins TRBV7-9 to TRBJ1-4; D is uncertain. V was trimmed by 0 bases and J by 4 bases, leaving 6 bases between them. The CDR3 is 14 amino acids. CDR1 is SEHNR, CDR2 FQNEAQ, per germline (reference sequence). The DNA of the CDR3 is TGTGCCAGCAGCTTAGCGGGGAATAATGAAAAACTGTTTTTT. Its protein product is CASSLAGNNEKLFF.

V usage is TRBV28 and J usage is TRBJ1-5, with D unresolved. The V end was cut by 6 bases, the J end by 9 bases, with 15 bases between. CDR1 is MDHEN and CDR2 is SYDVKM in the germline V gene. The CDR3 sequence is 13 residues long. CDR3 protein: CASRRQAPGPQHF. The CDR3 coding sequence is TGTGCCAGCAGACGCCAGGCCCCCGGGCCCCAGCATTTT.

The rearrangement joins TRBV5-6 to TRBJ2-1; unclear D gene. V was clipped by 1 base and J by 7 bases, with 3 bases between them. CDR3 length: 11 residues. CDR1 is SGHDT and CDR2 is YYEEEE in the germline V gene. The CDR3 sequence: CASSLMNEQFF. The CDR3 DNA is TGTGCCAGCAGCTTGATGAATGAGCAGTTCTTC.

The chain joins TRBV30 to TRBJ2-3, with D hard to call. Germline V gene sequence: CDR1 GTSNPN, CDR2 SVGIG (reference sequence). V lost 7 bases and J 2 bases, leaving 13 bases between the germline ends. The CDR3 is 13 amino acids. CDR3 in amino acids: CAFLGPDTDTQYF. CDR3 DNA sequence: TGTGCCTTCCTAGGTCCGGACACAGATACGCAGTATTTT. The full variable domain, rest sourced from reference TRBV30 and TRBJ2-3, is SQTIHQWPATLVQPVGSPLSLECTVEGTSNPNLYWYRQAAGRGLQLLFYSVGIGQISSEVPQNLSASRPQDRQFILSSKKLLLSDSGFYLCAFLGPDTDTQYFGPGTRLTVL.

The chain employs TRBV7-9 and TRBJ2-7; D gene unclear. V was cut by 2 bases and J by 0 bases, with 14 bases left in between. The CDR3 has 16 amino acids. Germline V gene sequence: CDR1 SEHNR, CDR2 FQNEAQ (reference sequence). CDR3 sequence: CASSLIPNRGSYEQYF. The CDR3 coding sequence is TGTGCCAGCAGCTTAATTCCCAACCGTGGCTCCTACGAGCAGTACTTC.

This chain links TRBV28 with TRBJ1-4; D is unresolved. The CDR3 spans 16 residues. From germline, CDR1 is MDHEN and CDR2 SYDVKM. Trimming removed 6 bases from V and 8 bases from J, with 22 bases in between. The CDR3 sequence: CASSPLGPGSWEKLFF. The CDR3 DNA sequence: TGTGCCAGCAGCCCGTTAGGGCCCGGGTCTTGGGAAAAACTGTTTTTT.

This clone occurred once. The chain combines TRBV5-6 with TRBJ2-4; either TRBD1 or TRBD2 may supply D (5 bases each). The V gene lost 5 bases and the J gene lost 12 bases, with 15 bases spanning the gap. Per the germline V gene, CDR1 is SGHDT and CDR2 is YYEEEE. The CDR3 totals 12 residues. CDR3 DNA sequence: TGTGCCAGCAGTTATGGGACGGGTCGTCAGTACTTC. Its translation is CASSYGTGRQYF. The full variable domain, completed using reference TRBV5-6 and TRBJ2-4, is DAGVTQSPTHLIKTRGQQVTLRCSPKSGHDTVSWYQQALGQGPQFIFQYYEEEERQRGNFPDRFSGHQFPNYSSELNVNALLLGDSALYLCASSYGTGRQYFGAGTRLSVL.